This T cell receptor (beta chain) stems from a study of CD8+ T cells in alopecia areata. Germline V gives CDR1 SNHLY, CDR2 FYNNEI. Trimming pared 8 bases from V and 4 bases from J, leaving 15 bases between. CDR3 size: 15 residues. Following RNA extraction, reverse transcription yielded cDNA that acted as the sequencing template. Using immunoSEQ multiplex PCR, the repertoire was profiled, and TCRdb retains in-frame clones only, with some absent. The table has some 180,000 clones, 56% seen once; the top ten hold 4% to 6%. The clonotype was recovered from a human donor in good health. The sequenced sample was CD8+ T cells sorted from blood. The V call is TRBV2, the J call TRBJ1-6; the D is unclear. DNA for the CDR3: TGTGCCAGCGGACCGGAGGGCTCTTATAATTCACCCCTCCACTTT. As protein: CASGPEGSYNSPLHF.